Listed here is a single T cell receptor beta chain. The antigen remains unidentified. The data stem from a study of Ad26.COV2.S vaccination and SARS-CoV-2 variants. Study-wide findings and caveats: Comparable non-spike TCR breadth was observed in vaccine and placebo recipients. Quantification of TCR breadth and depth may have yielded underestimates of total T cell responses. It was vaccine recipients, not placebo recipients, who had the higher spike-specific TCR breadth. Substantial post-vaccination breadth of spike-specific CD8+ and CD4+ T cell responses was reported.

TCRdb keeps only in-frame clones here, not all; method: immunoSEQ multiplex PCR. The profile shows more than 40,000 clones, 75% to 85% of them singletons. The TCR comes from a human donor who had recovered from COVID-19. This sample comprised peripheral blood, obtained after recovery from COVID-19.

CDR3: CASSSLAGQETQYF. The CDR3 nucleotides read TGTGCCAGCAGCTCACTAGCGGGTCAAGAGACCCAGTACTTC. J is TRBJ2-5 and V is TRBV3-1 (or the pseudogene TRBV3-2); 9 bases agree with TRBD2. This CDR3 is 14 amino acids long. Losses at the gene ends were 5 bases for V and 2 bases for J; bases not matched to a gene: 3. In germline, CDR1 is LGHDT, CDR2 YNNKEL (reference sequence).